These 27 T cell receptor beta chains came from one sample sequenced in a study of blood T cells in healthy people across ages. Sample-barcoded 5' priming and a J-beta primer mix drove a second PCR of roughly 7 to 11 cycles. TCRdb re-called the 5' RACE reads through MiXCR, storing one row per CDR3 protein. The table shows hundreds of thousands of distinct CDR3 sequences, with about 28% occurring only once. The sample was blood. These receptors were taken from a woman of 80 years or more in good health.

This chain joins TRBV7-9 and TRBJ1-2; 9 bases line up with TRBD1. The CDR3 consists of 15 residues. In germline, CDR1 is SEHNR, CDR2 FQNEAQ (reference sequence). Trimming took 3 bases from V and 5 from J; bases not matched to a gene: 7. CDR3 loop: CASSFPRTGEYGYTF. CDR3 nucleotides: TGTGCCAGCAGCTTTCCCCGGACAGGGGAGTATGGCTACACCTTC.

Remarks on this clonotype: This sequence may be a read error, since a much larger clone differs from it by one base. The chain joins TRBV5-1 to TRBJ2-5, with TRBD2 identical over 12 bases. The CDR3 runs to 15 residues. V lost 6 bases, J lost 11 bases, and 14 bases stayed unmatched. Germline values: CDR1 SGHRS, CDR2 YFSETQ. The CDR3 spells CASNPLAGGPNEQYF. The CDR3 region has the DNA TGCGCCAGCAACCCCCTAGCGGGGGGGCCCAATGAGCAGTACTTC.

There are a few counts of this clonotype. The chain recombines TRBV6-5 with TRBJ1-5; no firm D call. Per the germline V gene, CDR1 is MNHEY and CDR2 is SVGAGI. Trimming removed 6 bases from V and 0 bases from J, with 18 bases in between. CDR3 size: 17 residues. As DNA, the CDR3 is TGTGCCAGCAGCTATGCGGCAGGATCCAATAGCAATCAGCCCCAGCATTTT. Amino acids: CASSYAAGSNSNQPQHF.

This clonotype has only a few counts. The J gene is TRBJ1-1, the V gene TRBV27; D is perhaps TRBD1 (5 bases). CDR1 and CDR2 (germline): MNHEY, SMNVEV (reference sequence). The V end was cut by 5 bases, the J end by 2 bases, with 15 bases between. The CDR3 covers 15 residues. The CDR3 DNA sequence: TGTGCCAGCAGTCCCTTGGGGACGGGAAACACTGAAGCTTTCTTT. This gives the protein CASSPLGTGNTEAFF.

The chain employs TRBV2 and TRBJ1-1; no definite D call. The germline gives CDR1 SNHLY, CDR2 FYNNEI. V was clipped by 8 bases and J by 2 bases, with 12 bases between them. The CDR3 length is 13 residues. The CDR3 nucleotides are TGTGCCAGCTGGCTGACAAGTAACACTGAAGCTTTCTTT. It is translated as CASWLTSNTEAFF.

This clonotype was detected ten times or more. This rearrangement joins TRBV20-1 to TRBJ2-1; 7 bases match TRBD2. The CDR3 covers 14 residues. J lost 6 bases, V lost 3 bases, and 8 bases had no gene match. CDR1 and CDR2 from the germline V gene are DFQATT and SNEGSKA (reference sequence). CDR3 amino acids: CSARSLGGSNEQFF. In DNA form, the CDR3 reads TGCAGTGCTAGGTCCCTGGGGGGGAGCAATGAGCAGTTCTTC.

The chain joins TRBV23-1 to TRBJ2-7; 9 bases line up with TRBD1. TRBV23-1 is noted as an ORF with a role that remains uncertain. V gave up 0 bases and J gave up 6 bases; unmatched junction bases: 3. The CDR3 spans 14 residues. CDR3 residues: CASSQSGQGSEQYF. For the CDR3, the DNA is TGCGCCAGCAGTCAATCGGGACAGGGCTCCGAGCAGTACTTC.

This clonotype was detected only a few times. A junction boundary mismatches the germline segment, possibly from a read error. V and J are TRBV7-9 and TRBJ2-1; D may be TRBD2 (6 bases). The CDR3 runs 13 residues. Germline CDR1 reads SEHNR; CDR2 reads FQNEAQ (reference sequence). The DNA of the CDR3 is TGTGCCAGCACCCACGGGGACTTGAATGAGCGGTTCTTC. Protein: CASTHGDLNERFF.

A remark on this clonotype: An end of the junction differs from the germline gene, which may be a read error. The chain joins TRBV12-3 or TRBV12-4 to TRBJ2-5; tentative D call: TRBD2 (6 bases). This CDR3 has 16 amino acids. The DNA for the CDR3 is TGTGCCAGTAGTTTTGGAGGGGCCAACCCAAAGGAGACCCGGTACTTC. It is translated as CASSFGGANPKETRYF.

The table lists this clonotype with many counts. J is TRBJ2-7 and V is TRBV6-2 or TRBV6-3; no clear D. Trimming pared 3 bases from V and 5 bases from J, leaving 11 bases between. CDR3 size: 13 residues. Germline lookup yields CDR1 MNHEY and CDR2 SVGEGT. The CDR3 DNA sequence: TGTGCCAGCAGTTATCCACTTGGGCACGAGCAGTACTTC. It yields the protein CASSYPLGHEQYF.

In this sample, this clonotype turned up once. The junction and the germline gene differ at one end; a read error may be behind it. The chain has TRBV13 and TRBJ2-5; 10 bases match TRBD2. This CDR3 is built from 16 residues. Germline CDR1 PRHDT, CDR2 FYEKMQ (reference sequence). The chain's CDR3 is CASSVGAGGPTNEQYF. The DNA of the CDR3 is TGTGCCAGCAGCGTAGGAGCGGGGGGGCCCACTAATGAGCAGTACTTC.

This clonotype was seen a handful of times. The rearrangement joins TRBV15 to TRBJ2-5; D is ambiguous. V was trimmed by 0 bases and J by 5 bases, leaving 16 bases between them. Germline V CDR1 and CDR2: LNHNV, YYDKDF (reference sequence). The CDR3 is 16 amino acids. The DNA for the CDR3 is TGTGCCACCAGCAGAGACCCCGCGGCCTTGGGCGAGACCCAGTACTTC. Translating it yields CATSRDPAALGETQYF. Based on the CDR3 plus reference TRBV15 and TRBJ2-5, the full variable domain is DAMVIQNPRYQVTQFGKPVTLSCSQTLNHNVMYWYQQKSSQAPKLLFHYYDKDFNNEADTPDNFQSRRPNTSFCFLDIRSPGLGDTAMYLCATSRDPAALGETQYFGPGTRLLVL.

This sequence joins TRBV4-1 and TRBJ1-5, with a tentative D call TRBD1 (6 bases). Germline loops: CDR1 MGHRA, CDR2 YSYEKL. The CDR3 consists of 15 residues. The V end lost 1 base, the J end lost 2 bases, and 9 bases lay between the germline ends. Here the CDR3 reads CASSQAQGGNQPQHF. CDR3 nucleotides: TGCGCCAGCAGCCAAGCACAGGGCGGCAATCAGCCCCAGCATTTT.

This clonotype was seen ten or more times. The rearrangement links TRBV6-5 to TRBJ2-7; TRBD1 matches 9 bases. CDR1 and CDR2 (germline): MNHEY, SVGAGI. The CDR3 has 13 amino acids. V trimming: 6 bases; J trimming: 5 bases; junction bases outside the gene matches: 5. The CDR3 nucleotides are TGTGCCAGCAGGGATAGGGACAGGGACGAGCAGTACTTC. Its translation is CASRDRDRDEQYF.

Of note for this clonotype: One base away lies a much larger clone, so this may be a sequencing read error. The chain joins TRBV10-3 to TRBJ2-7; no firm D call. The germline CDR1 and CDR2 sequences are ENHRY and SYGVKD. This CDR3 region has 13 residues. The CDR3 protein is CAIREFVTYEQYF. CDR3 sequence (DNA): TGTGCCATCAGGGAGTTTGTCACCTACGAGCAGTACTTC.

The genes are TRBV2 and TRBJ2-3; 7 positions agree with TRBD2. This CDR3 spans 18 amino acids. With 0 bases clipped from V and 9 bases from J, the junction kept 18 bases outside the gene matches. Germline V gene data show CDR1 as SNHLY and CDR2 as FYNNEI. CDR3 coding DNA: TGTGCCAGCAGTGAAGCCCGGGGGGACGTCAGCCCGAAGCAAACGCAGTATTTT. Protein product: CASSEARGDVSPKQTQYF.

This clonotype showed up many times. V usage is TRBV12-3 or TRBV12-4 and J usage is TRBJ2-4, with 11 bases fitting TRBD2. CDR3 length: 16 amino acids. V was pared by 5 bases and J by 0 bases, with 3 bases of the junction left unmatched. This chain's CDR3 is CASSVGTSGAKNIQYF. The CDR3 DNA reads TGTGCCAGCAGTGTTGGGACTAGCGGAGCCAAAAACATTCAGTACTTC.

Details on this clonotype: A much larger clone differs by one base, so this may be a read error. V usage is TRBV6-5 and J usage is TRBJ1-2, with D possibly TRBD1 on 6 matching bases. CDR1 is MNHEY, CDR2 SVGAGI, per germline. The CDR3 length is 15 residues. CDR3 coding DNA: TGTGCCAGCAGCGACCCCGGGGGGCGGCTCTATGGCTACATCTTC. This translates into CASSDPGGRLYGYIF.

For this clonotype: A much more abundant neighbour one base away suggests this may be a read error. The CDR3 DNA is TGCAATGCTGACAGGGCGTCGGACGAGCAGTACTTC. It specifies CNADRASDEQYF. The V call is TRBV20-1, the J call TRBJ2-7; 7 nucleotides match TRBD1. Germline V CDR1 and CDR2: DFQATT, SNEGSKA (reference sequence). The CDR3 is made up of 12 amino acids.

This clonotype was detected a few times. J is TRBJ2-7 and V is TRBV19, with 10 positions matching TRBD1. CDR3 length: 15 residues. Per the germline V gene, CDR1 is LNHDA and CDR2 is SQIVND (reference sequence). Trimming cost V 4 bases and J 2 bases; bases outside gene matches: 5. The CDR3 DNA reads TGTGCCAGTAGTACGAAAGGACAGGGGGCCTACGAGCAGTACTTC. Amino acid sequence: CASSTKGQGAYEQYF.

V gene TRBV6-2 or TRBV6-3 combines with J gene TRBJ1-5; 9 nucleotides line up with TRBD1. This CDR3 contains 15 residues. J gave up 2 bases and V 5 bases, and 4 bases lay outside the gene matches. Germline V lookup: CDR1 MNHEY, CDR2 SVGEGT. The CDR3 reads CASSTQGAGNQPQHF. The CDR3 nucleotides are TGTGCCAGCAGTACACAGGGGGCTGGCAATCAGCCCCAGCATTTT.

The chain combines TRBV18 with TRBJ2-5; D is undetermined. Germline V CDR1 and CDR2: KGHSH, LQKENI. The CDR3 is 14 amino acids. V lost 5 bases to trimming and J lost 5 bases, with 15 bases between them. The CDR3 sequence is CASSSSVPSETQYF. The CDR3 DNA is TGTGCCAGCTCATCATCAGTACCGTCGGAGACCCAGTACTTC.

Ten or more counts support this clonotype. The J gene is TRBJ1-5, the V gene TRBV29-1; D perhaps matches TRBD1 (6 bases). CDR3 size: 13 residues. CDR1 SQVTM and CDR2 ANQGSEA come from the germline V gene. Trimming cost V 6 bases and J 1 base, with 10 bases left between them. CDR3 residues: CSVGGTSNQPQHF. In nucleotides, the CDR3 is TGCAGCGTCGGAGGGACAAGCAATCAGCCCCAGCATTTT. Together with reference TRBV29-1 and TRBJ1-5, the CDR3 gives the full variable domain: SAVISQKPSRDICQRGTSLTIQCQVDSQVTMMFWYRQQPGQSLTLIATANQGSEATYESGFVIDKFPISRPNLTFSTLTVSNMSPEDSSIYLCSVGGTSNQPQHFGDGTRLSIL.

Remarks on this clonotype: A much larger clone lies one base from this, so it may be a read error. V and J are TRBV6-4 and TRBJ2-1, with D perhaps TRBD2 (6 bases). The germline V and J ends were trimmed by 10 bases and 6 bases, with 16 bases remaining between them. This CDR3 is built from 13 residues. CDR1 and CDR2 from the germline V gene are MRHNA and SNTAGT. CDR3 loop: CANCYRDFNEQFF. The CDR3 DNA reads TGTGCCAACTGTTACCGGGACTTCAATGAGCAGTTCTTC.

In its sample, this clonotype was seen many times. The rearrangement links TRBV10-3 to TRBJ2-7, with D possibly TRBD1 on 5 matching bases. Between the trimmed V and J ends, which lost 2 bases and 5 bases, there was a span of 13 bases. This CDR3 region has 14 residues. Germline assignment: CDR1 ENHRY and CDR2 SYGVKD. CDR3 sequence: CAISEGQGKNEQYF. The CDR3 DNA sequence: TGTGCCATCAGTGAGGGGCAGGGTAAAAACGAGCAGTACTTC.

This sequence joins TRBV14 and TRBJ1-1; D is undetermined. V was cut by 1 base and J by 5 bases, with 14 bases left in between. Germline CDR1 reads SGHDN; CDR2 reads FVKESK. CDR3 length equals 15 residues. CDR3 sequence (DNA): TGTGCCAGCAGCCAAGGAGGGTCCCTGAGAACTGAAGCTTTCTTT. Protein product: CASSQGGSLRTEAFF. The full variable domain, its missing parts supplied by reference TRBV14 and TRBJ1-1, is EAGVTQFPSHSVIEKGQTVTLRCDPISGHDNLYWYRRVMGKEIKFLLHFVKESKQDESGMPNNRFLAERTGGTYSTLKVQPAELEDSGVYFCASSQGGSLRTEAFFGQGTRLTVV.

In its sample, this clonotype was seen a few times. The V gene is TRBV9, the J gene TRBJ1-4; perhaps TRBD1 as D (6 bases). This CDR3 contains 15 residues. Trimming shortened V by 0 bases and J by 7 bases, and 13 bases separated the two germline ends. Per the germline V gene, CDR1 is SGDLS and CDR2 is YYNGEE. CDR3 sequence (DNA): TGTGCCAGCAGCGTAGCACCAGGGGCCGGTGAAAAACTGTTTTTT. Its protein product is CASSVAPGAGEKLFF.